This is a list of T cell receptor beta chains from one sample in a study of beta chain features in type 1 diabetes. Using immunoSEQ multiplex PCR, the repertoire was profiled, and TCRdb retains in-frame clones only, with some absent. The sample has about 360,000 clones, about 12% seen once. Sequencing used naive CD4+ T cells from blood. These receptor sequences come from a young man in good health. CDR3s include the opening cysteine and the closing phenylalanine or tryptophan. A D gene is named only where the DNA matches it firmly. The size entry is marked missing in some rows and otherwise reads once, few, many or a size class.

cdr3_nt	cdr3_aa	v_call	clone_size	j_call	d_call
TGTGCCAGCAGCTTAATCCCTAGCGACGGCGAGCAGTACTTC	CASSLIPSDGEQYF	TRBV7-9	many	TRBJ2-7	-
TGCGCCAGCAGCCAAGTCCGGGTGGGACTCTACGAGCAGTACTTC	CASSQVRVGLYEQYF	TRBV4-3	few	TRBJ2-7	-
TGTGCCAGCAGCGTGGACAGGGCCAATGAGCAGTTCTTC	CASSVDRANEQFF	TRBV9	few	TRBJ2-1	TRBD1
TGTGCCAGCAGCGTCCGACAGGGACCTTACACAGATACGCAGTATTTT	CASSVRQGPYTDTQYF	TRBV9	-	TRBJ2-3	TRBD1
TGTGCCATCAGTGCCGGGGCGGGGAGCTCCTACGAGCAGTACTTC	CAISAGAGSSYEQYF	TRBV10-3	few	TRBJ2-7	-
TGTGCCAGCAGCTTAGCGGGACATCAGCCGGGAGGCTACACCTTC	CASSLAGHQPGGYTF	TRBV7-9	-	TRBJ1-2	-
TGTGCCTGCCCCACTAGTCCCGGTTGGTACACTGAAGCTTTCTTT	CACPTSPGWYTEAFF	TRBV30	-	TRBJ1-1	-
TGTGCCAGCAGTTATACTCGATACAGGTTGGGCTATGGCTACACCTTC	CASSYTRYRLGYGYTF	TRBV6-6	-	TRBJ1-2	-
TGTGCCTGGAGTGGCGACAGGGGTAGTTATGGCTACACCTTC	CAWSGDRGSYGYTF	TRBV30	few	TRBJ1-2	TRBD1
TGCGCCAGCAGCCAGAGCCAGGGGGAGATCACAGATACGCAGTATTTT	CASSQSQGEITDTQYF	TRBV4-1	few	TRBJ2-3	TRBD1
TGTGCCAGCAGTGTTCTTCGGCAGGGGGATACGCAGTATTTT	CASSVLRQGDTQYF	TRBV6-6	-	TRBJ2-3	-
TGTGCCAGCAGTGCGCTAGCTAGCACAGATACGCAGTATTTT	CASSALASTDTQYF	TRBV6-4	few	TRBJ2-3	-
TGTGCCAGCAGCACAATGCCCGACGAGCAGTACTTC	CASSTMPDEQYF	TRBV28	few	TRBJ2-7	-
TGTGCCTGGAGTGTATCTCTAGGGGACACTGAAGCTTTCTTT	CAWSVSLGDTEAFF	TRBV30	few	TRBJ1-1	-
TGTGCCAGCAGCCGCCGGACTTCGCTGGATTACAATGAGCAGTTCTTC	CASSRRTSLDYNEQFF	TRBV7-3	-	TRBJ2-1	-
TGTGCCAGCAGCTTAATAGCGGGGGAATCCTACGAGCAGTACTTC	CASSLIAGESYEQYF	TRBV7-3	-	TRBJ2-7	TRBD2
TGTGCCAGCGGGAGTAACGGAGGGGACACTGAAGCTTTCTTT	CASGSNGGDTEAFF	TRBV28	few	TRBJ1-1	-
TGTGCCAGCAGTGTCTTAGGGGGTGAGCAGTTCTTC	CASSVLGGEQFF	TRBV27	-	TRBJ2-1	-
TGTGCCAGCTCACCGAGGGGGTCTGGGGCCAACGTCCTGACTTTC	CASSPRGSGANVLTF	TRBV18	few	TRBJ2-6	-
TGCGCCAGCAGCTTCTCCGGGGGCCAAGAGACCCAGTACTTC	CASSFSGGQETQYF	TRBV5-1	few	TRBJ2-5	-
TGTGCTAGTGGTTTGCAGACAGGGCGTACCGGGGAGCTGTTTTTT	CASGLQTGRTGELFF	TRBV12-5	-	TRBJ2-2	TRBD1
TGCGCCAGCAGCCAACGAGAGACAGGCAGCGATACGCAGTATTTT	CASSQRETGSDTQYF	TRBV5-1	-	TRBJ2-3	-
TGTGCCAGCAGTCGAGGGTATGAGCAGTTCTTC	CASSRGYEQFF	TRBV6-5	few	TRBJ2-1	-
TGTGCCAGCAGCGGGCAGTCCTACGAGCAGTACTTC	CASSGQSYEQYF	TRBV7-8	few	TRBJ2-7	-
TGTGCCAGTAGTCTGAACAGGGTTGGAGCTTTCTTT	CASSLNRVGAFF	TRBV19	few	TRBJ1-1	-
TGTGCCAGCAGTGACAGGGGCAATCAGCCCCAGCATTTT	CASSDRGNQPQHF	TRBV2	few	TRBJ1-5	-
TGTGCCAGCAGCCGACCCCGGACAGTTCGGGCTGGGGCCAACGTCCTGACTTTC	CASSRPRTVRAGANVLTF	TRBV7-2	once	TRBJ2-6	-
TGTGCCAGCAGTGGAGGGGTCCCTGGAAACACCATATATTTT	CASSGGVPGNTIYF	TRBV28	few	TRBJ1-3	-
TGTGCCAGCAGCCCGCTTAGGGGGCAGCTTCTGACCAATGAGCAGTTCTTC	CASSPLRGQLLTNEQFF	TRBV7-9	-	TRBJ2-1	TRBD1
TGCAGCGTTCCGGGACTAGCGCCAGAGACCCAGTACTTC	CSVPGLAPETQYF	TRBV29-1	few	TRBJ2-5	TRBD2
TGTGCCAGCAGCAAAATCCAGGACACTAAAGAGACCCAGTACTTC	CASSKIQDTKETQYF	TRBV21-1	few	TRBJ2-5	-
TGTGCCAGCAGCTTGGATCCGGGTCCGAGTGTAGCTGAAGCTTTCTTT	CASSLDPGPSVAEAFF	TRBV5-4	-	TRBJ1-1	-
TGCGCCAGCAGCGAATCGGGTCAGCCCCAGCATTTT	CASSESGQPQHF	TRBV5-1	few	TRBJ1-5	-
TGTGCCAGCAGCCTCGGGGGGGCCAGTGAGACCCAGTACTTC	CASSLGGASETQYF	TRBV7-3	-	TRBJ2-5	TRBD2
TGTGCCAGCAGTTCTAGACTAGCGGGGGGCCAGGAGACCCAGTACTTC	CASSSRLAGGQETQYF	TRBV27	-	TRBJ2-5	TRBD2
TGTGCCAGCAGCTTGCCAGGGAATCAGGATGAGCAGTTCTTC	CASSLPGNQDEQFF	TRBV5-6	few	TRBJ2-1	-
TGTGCCAGCAGCCAGATGAGCGGGAGTAACAATGAGCAGTTCTTC	CASSQMSGSNNEQFF	TRBV14	few	TRBJ2-1	TRBD2
TGTGCCAGCAGGGGGCCGCAGGGGCCCCAGTACTTC	CASRGPQGPQYF	TRBV6-4	-	TRBJ2-5	-
TGTGCCAGCAGTTACTCGAGTAGCGGGAGCGCAGATACGCAGTATTTT	CASSYSSSGSADTQYF	TRBV6-5	few	TRBJ2-3	TRBD2
TGTGCCATCAGAAGACAGGGGGCCTACGAGCAGTACTTC	CAIRRQGAYEQYF	TRBV10-3	-	TRBJ2-7	TRBD1
TGTGCCACCAGCAGACCTATGTTCAAGGAAAAACTGTTTTTT	CATSRPMFKEKLFF	TRBV15	few	TRBJ1-4	-
TGCGCATGCGCGGGGGCGCGGGATCAGCCCCAGCATTTT	CACAGARDQPQHF	TRBV29-1	-	TRBJ1-5	-
TGTGCCAGCAGCAAATCCGGGACAGGGCTGAACACCGGGGAGCTGTTTTTT	CASSKSGTGLNTGELFF	TRBV9	-	TRBJ2-2	TRBD1
TGCGCCAGCAGCTTGCCAGACTCCAATGAGCAGTTCTTC	CASSLPDSNEQFF	TRBV5-1	few	TRBJ2-1	-
TGTGCCTGGAGTGCGGGGGAAGTTTCCAATCAGCCCCAGCATTTT	CAWSAGEVSNQPQHF	TRBV30	-	TRBJ1-5	-
TGTGCCAGCAGCTTATACAGTAGCAATCAGCCCCAGCATTTT	CASSLYSSNQPQHF	TRBV7-3	few	TRBJ1-5	-